The 13 T cell receptor beta chains in this list originate from one sample, sequenced in a study of regulatory T cells in long-lasting Graves disease. Researchers made TCR beta libraries by using iRepertoire HTBI primers and running Arm-PCR on CDR3 regions. Each CDR3 protein is one row after TCRdb ran MiXCR on the multiplex PCR reads. The sample records hundreds of thousands of distinct CDR3 sequences, around 16% being singletons. The sample's time point: newly diagnosed GD, antithyroid drugs for less than 3 months. Making the TCR library involved RNA that had been extracted from PBMCs. Separately, the same data were catalogued under a study of T cells in Graves' hyperthyroidism and ophthalmopathy.

The material sequenced was peripheral blood mononuclear cells (PBMCs), taken at new diagnosis, from a patient treated with antithyroid drugs. Every receptor here comes from a man aged 18 to 30 with Graves disease.

This clonotype came up many times. V and J are TRBV6-2 or TRBV6-3 and TRBJ2-7; 11 bases fit TRBD2. Germline V lookup: CDR1 MNHEY, CDR2 SVGEGT. The V gene end was trimmed by 2 bases and the J gene end by 7 bases; junction bases not matched to a gene: 16. The length of the CDR3 is 18 residues. CDR3: CASSYPRFRSGLADEQYF. The DNA for the CDR3 is TGTGCCAGCAGTTACCCCCGGTTTAGATCGGGACTAGCGGATGAGCAGTACTTC.

The rearrangement links TRBV5-1 to TRBJ1-1; TRBD1 matches 12 bases. Germline trimming cut 0 bases from V and 6 bases from J; bases unmatched to any gene: 6. Germline assignment: CDR1 SGHRS and CDR2 YFSETQ. The CDR3 sequence is 16 residues long. The CDR3 region is CASSLDGTGGLAEAFF. The CDR3 DNA sequence: TGCGCCAGCAGCTTGGACGGGACAGGGGGCTTGGCTGAAGCTTTCTTT.

V and J are TRBV12-3 or TRBV12-4 and TRBJ1-1; the D is unclear. CDR3 length: 13 residues. With 2 bases removed from V and 3 bases from J, the gap between germline ends came to 7 bases. The CDR3 reads CASSLMQDTEAFF. DNA for the CDR3: TGTGCCAGCAGTTTAATGCAGGACACTGAAGCTTTCTTT.

In this sample, this clonotype turned up many times. The chain uses TRBV20-1 and TRBJ2-3, with 8 bases matching TRBD1. The CDR3 sequence is 13 residues long. Looked up from germline, CDR1 is DFQATT and CDR2 is SNEGSKA (reference sequence). V was pared by 6 bases and J by 6 bases, with 8 bases of the junction left unmatched. This CDR3 reads CSARGQGGDTQYF. In DNA, the CDR3 is TGCAGTGCCCGAGGACAGGGAGGCGATACGCAGTATTTT.

In this sample, this clonotype turned up many times. V and J are TRBV6-5 and TRBJ2-5, with 8 bases aligning to TRBD1. Per germline, CDR1 MNHEY and CDR2 SVGAGI. The CDR3 contains 14 residues. V shed 4 bases and J 4 bases; nucleotides not matched to a gene: 5. The DNA for the CDR3 is TGTGCCAGCAGTTCACAGGGGGTTGGAGAGACCCAGTACTTC. Translation gives CASSSQGVGETQYF.

This clonotype was counted between two and nine times. The chain is built from TRBV5-1 and TRBJ2-5; maybe TRBD1 (5 bases). The CDR3 sequence is 14 residues long. Between the trimmed V and J ends, which lost 0 bases and 4 bases, there was a span of 10 bases. CDR1 SGHRS and CDR2 YFSETQ come from the germline V gene. Here the CDR3 DNA reads TGCGCCAGCAGCTTGGTTCGAAGGGGAGAGACCCAGTACTTC. It specifies CASSLVRRGETQYF.

This clonotype was found a few times. The chain combines TRBV9 with TRBJ1-4; no definite D call. The CDR3 contains 15 residues. CDR1 is SGDLS, CDR2 YYNGEE, per germline. Trimming cost V 0 bases and J 3 bases, with 9 bases left between them. DNA of the CDR3: TGTGCCAGCAGCGTAGATGCGAGGCCTAATGAAAAACTGTTTTTT. It codes for CASSVDARPNEKLFF.

Ten or more counts support this clonotype. This sequence joins TRBV29-1 and TRBJ2-5; 12 bases map to TRBD2. V dropped 6 bases and J dropped 5; count of bases not matched to a gene: 16. The germline V gene has CDR1 SQVTM and CDR2 ANQGSEA. This CDR3 is 17 amino acids long. CDR3 coding DNA: TGCAGCGTCCGCGATACTAGCGGGAGGATCCCTTTGGAGACCCAGTACTTC. This translates into CSVRDTSGRIPLETQYF.

This clonotype appeared once. This chain uses TRBV4-2 with TRBJ2-5; D uncertain. CDR1 is LGHNA, CDR2 YNFKEQ, per germline. The CDR3 spans 14 residues. V lost 0 bases and J lost 4, with 9 bases in between. The CDR3 loop reads CASSQDLVGETQYF. The CDR3 DNA sequence: TGTGCCAGCAGCCAAGATCTGGTGGGAGAGACCCAGTACTTC.

This clonotype was counted many times. The genes are TRBV5-1 and TRBJ2-7; 8 positions match TRBD2. The CDR3 is made up of 14 amino acids. Looked up from germline, CDR1 is SGHRS and CDR2 is YFSETQ. V shed 7 bases and J 4 bases; nucleotides not matched to a gene: 10. Written as DNA, the CDR3 is TGCGCCAGCTCAAGCGAAAGCGGGAGTTACGAGCAGTACTTC. Translating gives CASSSESGSYEQYF.

This clonotype was recorded at least ten times. This chain connects TRBV5-1 to TRBJ2-7; TRBD1 matches at 8 bases. J gave up 0 bases and V 3 bases, and 8 bases lay outside the gene matches. Germline V lookup: CDR1 SGHRS, CDR2 YFSETQ. There are 16 residues in the CDR3. CDR3 amino acids: CASSSRTGQGSYEQYF. The DNA of the CDR3 is TGCGCCAGCAGCTCAAGGACCGGACAGGGCTCCTACGAGCAGTACTTC.

This clonotype occurred a few times. The chain has TRBV9 and TRBJ1-2; D gene uncertain. CDR3 length: 14 residues. V shed 4 bases and J shed 2 bases, with 12 bases lying between them. Per the germline V gene, CDR1 is SGDLS and CDR2 is YYNGEE. Written as DNA, the CDR3 is TGTGCCAGCAGCCCCCGGGAGGGCAACTATGGCTACACCTTC. This encodes CASSPREGNYGYTF. The full variable domain, its missing parts supplied by reference TRBV9 and TRBJ1-2, is DSGVTQTPKHLITATGQRVTLRCSPRSGDLSVYWYQQSLDQGLQFLIQYYNGEERAKGNILERFSAQQFPDLHSELNLSSLELGDSALYFCASSPREGNYGYTFGSGTRLTVV.

This clonotype was detected only a few times. The genes are TRBV9 and TRBJ2-5; D not resolved. CDR3 length: 12 amino acids. The V and J ends lost 0 bases and 5 bases respectively, with 5 bases between them. Per the germline V gene, CDR1 is SGDLS and CDR2 is YYNGEE. The CDR3 DNA is TGTGCCAGCAGCGTAGATGGGGAGACCCAGTACTTC. It codes for CASSVDGETQYF.